The T cell receptor beta chain described here comes from a study of Graves' ophthalmopathy and Graves' hyperthyroidism listed by TCRdb under 2018. In terms of the full investigation: Peripheral blood was collected at initial diagnosis, before any treatment. The study used signatures of the TCR beta repertoire to tell Graves' ophthalmopathy apart from Graves' hyperthyroidism and to predict which patients would progress to ophthalmopathy. In total, around 130 blood samples were TCR-sequenced: 40 to 45 ophthalmopathy, about 75 hyperthyroidism and approximately 17 hyperthyroidism-to-ophthalmopathy patients. To explore V-J signatures that distinguish ophthalmopathy from hyperthyroidism, a discovery set of about a hundred patients was enrolled, made up of around 44 with ophthalmopathy and around 57 with stable hyperthyroidism. For independent validation, a separate cohort was made up of roughly 19 hyperthyroidism patients plus 17 patients who later progressed from hyperthyroidism to ophthalmopathy. In five or six hyperthyroidism patients, the T-cell repertoire of thyroid tissue was compared with the T-cell repertoire of blood. After sampling, hyperthyroidism patients received methimazole starting at 30 mg daily, and ophthalmopathy patients received high-dose intravenous methylprednisolone.

For repertoire sequencing, the TCR beta CDR3 regions were amplified from RNA transcripts. The first round was an RT-PCR using HTBI primers with the Qiagen OneStep RT-PCR kit, and this first round was followed by a second-round multiplex PCR, then size selection and purification. Libraries were sequenced on an Illumina HiSeq2000 using paired-end 100 bp reads. Under the source paper's analysis protocol: SOAPnuke was used to process the reads, throwing out any read that had adapters, had uncalled bases, had a mean Phred below 15, or lacked an exact constant-primer or identifier match. High-quality paired reads were merged with COPE v1.2.5. Clonotypes were defined as unique nucleotide sequences and were aligned to IMGT TRB V, D and J references using MiTCR v1.1. Only V-J combinations with frequency above 0.0001 were analysed, covering more than 99% of repertoires. For each V-J combination, a TCR clonal expansion and chaos score was defined as the ratio of F50 clonal expansion to chaos observed in the TCRdist matrix. Features were reduced by Welch's t-statistics and random forest to around 13 V-J combinations, which fed a naive Bayes classifier. The similarity between thyroid and blood repertoires was quantified using the Morisita-Horn index. TCRdb took the public reads, trimmed them with fastp at Q25, ran MiXCR for clone calling and kept in-frame beta chains. Identical CDR3 protein sequences are pooled into one entry, listed with their most common genes and DNA. Here the V and J calls rest on TCRdb's processing, not on the authors' analysis. Here the sample has around 600,000 distinct CDR3 sequences; approximately 39% occur a single time. Jointly, the top ten make up about 3.3% of the sample.

Between the V and J ends, shortened by 1 base and 3 bases respectively, the junction contains 9 bases. As encoded in the germline V gene, CDR1 is KGHDR while CDR2 is SFDVKD. The CDR3 measures 16 amino acids from cysteine to phenylalanine. Solely the CDR3 DNA is kept, with 48 bases framed from the first base. This clonotype was detected ten times or more. The antigen it recognizes is unknown. No base quality information exists; no much larger clone differs at one position. The research as a whole found: Most expanded thyroid clonotypes with frequency above 0.001 were also detected in blood, suggesting blood repertoires may reflect the thyroid immune response. The 13-signature model separated ophthalmopathy from stable hyperthyroidism with approximately 88% sensitivity and about 81% specificity in cross-validation, and 80%/75% in the test set. In validation, the model predicted ophthalmopathy progression with 55% to 71% sensitivity and about 77% specificity; roughly 11 predicted patients were CT-confirmed with GO in a median of approximately 6.5 months. No statistical method was used to set the sample size in advance, and the investigators knew which group each participant was assigned to.

The ophthalmopathy patients had moderately to severely active disease, with a Clinical Activity Score of 3 or higher, a NOSPECS grade of 4 or higher, and a disease duration of less than 3 months. Patients were excluded if they had other autoimmune diseases, uncontrolled infections, pregnancy or lactation. Clinical symptoms, serum thyroxine, TRAb, thyroid ultrasound and orbital computed tomography were used for diagnosis. Ficoll-Paque density gradient centrifugation was used to isolate PBMCs from about 9 ml of fresh peripheral blood. Total RNA was extracted using Trizol reagent, and RNA quality was checked on an Agilent 2100 Bioanalyzer.

Sequenced: peripheral blood. This sequence originates from an adult man with Graves' ophthalmopathy. The V and J genes are TRBV24-1 and TRBJ2-6, and perhaps TRBD1 as D gene, on 6 matching bases. The CDR3: CATSDFRGDGANVLTF. The DNA is TGTGCCACCAGTGATTTCAGGGGAGATGGGGCCAACGTCCTGACTTTC.